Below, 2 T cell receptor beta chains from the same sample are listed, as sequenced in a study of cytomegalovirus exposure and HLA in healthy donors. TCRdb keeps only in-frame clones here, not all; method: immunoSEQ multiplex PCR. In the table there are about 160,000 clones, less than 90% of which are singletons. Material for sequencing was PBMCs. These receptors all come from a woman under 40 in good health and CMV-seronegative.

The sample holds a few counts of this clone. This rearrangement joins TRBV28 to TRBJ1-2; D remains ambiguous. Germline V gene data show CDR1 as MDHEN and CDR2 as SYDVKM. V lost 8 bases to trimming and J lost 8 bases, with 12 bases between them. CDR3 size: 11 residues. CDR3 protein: CASLSLGGYTF. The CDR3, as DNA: TGTGCCAGCTTGTCGCTAGGAGGCTACACCTTC.

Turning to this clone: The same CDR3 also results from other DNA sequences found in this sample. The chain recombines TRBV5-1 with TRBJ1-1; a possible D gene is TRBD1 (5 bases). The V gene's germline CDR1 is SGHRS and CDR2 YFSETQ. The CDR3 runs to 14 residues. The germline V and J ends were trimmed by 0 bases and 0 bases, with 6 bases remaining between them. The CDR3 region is CASSLGGLNTEAFF. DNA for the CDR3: TGCGCCAGCAGCTTGGGGGGGTTGAACACTGAAGCTTTCTTT.